This TCR beta chain was profiled in a study of T cell repertoires in cytomegalovirus infection. This CDR3 is 14 amino acids long. Per the germline V gene, CDR1 is SGHVS and CDR2 is FNYEAQ. Trimming left V 2 bases short and J 2 bases short, with 10 bases between. A single record per CDR3 protein comes from TCRdb applying MiXCR to the reads. This table has a few hundred thousand distinct CDR3 sequences, 15% to 20% appearing once. This receptor was identified in a human donor in good health (CMV status not recorded). Some clones in this sample may be carry-over from other donors' samples. The chain recombines TRBV7-6 with TRBJ2-7; D uncertain. Source material: PBMCs. The CDR3 reads CASSLSPATYEQYF. The CDR3 coding sequence is TGTGCCAGCAGCTTATCCCCCGCGACCTACGAGCAGTACTTC.